This is a list of T cell receptor beta chains from one sample in a study of Graves' ophthalmopathy and Graves' hyperthyroidism. TCRdb processed the multiplex PCR reads anew with MiXCR; each CDR3 protein has one entry. The repertoire holds some 370,000 distinct CDR3 sequences, about a sixth seen once, with 2% to 2.5% in the top ten. Sequencing was done on a sample of peripheral blood. These receptors came from an adult woman with stable Graves' hyperthyroidism. Each CDR3 is given with its conserved first and last residue. Each record gives: D gene, clone size, V gene, J gene, CDR3 DNA, CDR3 protein. D genes are given only for firm matches. Rows may omit the clone size; those that give it use once, few, many or a size class.

.	many	TRBV15	TRBJ1-2	TGTGCCACCTTCGGGACTCCTGGCTACACCTTC	CATFGTPGYTF
TRBD2	many	TRBV6-1	TRBJ2-5	TGTGCCAGCAGTGAAGCCGCGGGAGGGCCAGAGACCCAGTACTTC	CASSEAAGGPETQYF
.	many	TRBV6-2/TRBV6-3	TRBJ2-5	TGTGCCAGCAGTTTAGCGGTGCTAAGAGAGACCCAGTACTTC	CASSLAVLRETQYF
.	many	TRBV11-1	TRBJ2-2	TGTGCCAGCAGCTTTGACGACAAAGCCGGGGAGCTGTTTTTT	CASSFDDKAGELFF
.	many	TRBV20-1	TRBJ1-6	TGCAGTGCTGGGACGGAATCACCCCTCCACTTT	CSAGTESPLHF
.	many	TRBV30	TRBJ1-5	TGTGCCTGGAGGGGAGACAGCGGAGATCAGCCCCAGCATTTT	CAWRGDSGDQPQHF
.	many	TRBV7-9	TRBJ1-5	TGTGCCAGCAGCTTAGAACGCCAGCCCCAGCATTTT	CASSLERQPQHF
TRBD1	many	TRBV10-3	TRBJ1-1	TGTGCCTCCAGGGGGCCAGAGAACACTGAAGCTTTCTTT	CASRGPENTEAFF
TRBD1	many	TRBV12-3/TRBV12-4	TRBJ2-5	TGTGCCAGCAGTCTGGACAGGGCCCAAGAGACCCAGTACTTC	CASSLDRAQETQYF
.	.	TRBV9	TRBJ2-2	TGTGCCAGCAGCGTTTCCGGACAGAACACCGGGGAGCTGTTTTTT	CASSVSGQNTGELFF
TRBD1	many	TRBV19	TRBJ1-2	TGTGCCAGTAAGGCAGGGGGCGTCTATGGCTACACCTTC	CASKAGGVYGYTF
TRBD1	many	TRBV27	TRBJ1-5	TGTGCCAGCAGTTCCCAGGGGGCGCGGGGTCAGCCCCAGCATTTT	CASSSQGARGQPQHF
.	many	TRBV11-2	TRBJ2-2	TGTGCCAGCAGCTGGACGGGCAACGGGGAGCTGTTTTTT	CASSWTGNGELFF
.	many	TRBV11-2	TRBJ1-3	TGTGCCAGCAGCTATGGGGGACACCGAAGCTCTGGAAACACCATATATTTT	CASSYGGHRSSGNTIYF
.	many	TRBV10-2	TRBJ2-7	TGCGCCAGCGGTACCTACGAGCAGTACTTC	CASGTYEQYF
.	many	TRBV28	TRBJ2-7	TGTGCCAGCACCCTTGGAGGGGACCTCGGCTACGAGCAGTACTTC	CASTLGGDLGYEQYF
TRBD1	.	TRBV7-2	TRBJ2-5	TGTGCCAGCAGCTTACGGGGACAGGGGCAAGAGACCCAGTACTTC	CASSLRGQGQETQYF
.	many	TRBV4-1	TRBJ1-1	TGCGCCAGCAGCCAAGCTGGTGGGAACACTGAAGCTTTCTTT	CASSQAGGNTEAFF
TRBD1	.	TRBV25-1	TRBJ2-7	TGTGCCAGCAGTGGACCGTCGACAGGGCCCGAGCAGTACTTC	CASSGPSTGPEQYF
TRBD1	many	TRBV27	TRBJ1-2	TGTGCCAGCAGTTTTAGGGGGCTTGGCTATGGCTACACCTTC	CASSFRGLGYGYTF
TRBD1	many	TRBV28	TRBJ1-5	TGTGCCAGCAGTACCACCGGACAGGGAGACCTCCAATTTCAGCCCCAGCATTTT	CASSTTGQGDLQFQPQHF
.	many	TRBV12-3/TRBV12-4	TRBJ1-2	TGTGCCAGCAGTTTTGAGAGAATCCAGTATGGCTACACCTTC	CASSFERIQYGYTF
.	many	TRBV4-1	TRBJ1-5	TGCGCCAGCAGCCAACCCCGTACCCCGAATCAGCCCCAGCATTTT	CASSQPRTPNQPQHF
.	many	TRBV12-3/TRBV12-4	TRBJ2-7	TGTGCCAGCAGTCCCGGGTTCACCTACTACGAGCAGTACTTC	CASSPGFTYYEQYF
.	few	TRBV6-1	TRBJ2-2	TGTGCCAGCAGCCCCGGACAGCTCGGGGAGCTGTTTTTT	CASSPGQLGELFF
.	.	TRBV5-1	TRBJ2-7	TGCGCCAGCAGCTTGGAGTTGAGGGCCCACTCCTACGAGCAGTACTTC	CASSLELRAHSYEQYF
.	.	TRBV28	TRBJ2-4	TGTGCCAGCAGTCCCCCGTACCATCACAAAAACATTAAGTACTTC	CASSPPYHHKNIKYF
.	.	TRBV4-2	TRBJ2-5	TGTGCCAGCAGCCAAGAGTTTCACCAAGAGACCCAGTACTTC	CASSQEFHQETQYF
TRBD1	.	TRBV7-2	TRBJ1-1	TGTGCCAGCAGCCCGCAGGGGGCGAGTGAAGCTTTCTTT	CASSPQGASEAFF
TRBD1	many	TRBV12-3/TRBV12-4	TRBJ1-1	TGTGCCAGCAGTCAAACCAGGGGGGGCACTGAAGCTTTCTTT	CASSQTRGGTEAFF
TRBD1	many	TRBV27	TRBJ2-7	TGTGCCAGCAGTTTGGGGACAGGGGTTTACGAGCAGTACTTC	CASSLGTGVYEQYF
.	.	TRBV5-5	TRBJ1-5	TGTGCCAGCAGCCCTTGGCTCTCGGGTAATCAGCCCCAGCATTTT	CASSPWLSGNQPQHF
TRBD1	many	TRBV7-8	TRBJ2-7	TGTGCCAGCAACCCGGGGGGACAGGGATCCTACGAGCAGTACTTC	CASNPGGQGSYEQYF
.	.	TRBV5-1	TRBJ2-2	TGCGCCAGCAGCCCGGAGGGCTTCGCGAACACCGGGGAGCTGTTTTTT	CASSPEGFANTGELFF
.	many	TRBV28	TRBJ2-7	TGTGCCAGCCGTGAGGGCGGGACAGCTAGCGACGAGCAGTACTTC	CASREGGTASDEQYF
.	many	TRBV10-2	TRBJ2-7	TGCGCCAGCAGTGAGTCTCTAACAGTCGTGTACGAGCAGTACTTC	CASSESLTVVYEQYF
.	many	TRBV19	TRBJ2-7	TGTGCCAGTAGTATACAAACAGGAGCCTCCTACGAGCAGTACTTC	CASSIQTGASYEQYF
TRBD1	many	TRBV28	TRBJ2-3	TGTGCCAGCAGGCTAGGGGGACAGGGGATAGATACGCAGTATTTT	CASRLGGQGIDTQYF
.	.	TRBV7-8	TRBJ1-5	TGTGCCAGCAGCTTAGCCACAGCGTGGGGGGCCCAGCATTTT	CASSLATAWGAQHF
.	few	TRBV6-1	TRBJ1-1	TGTGCCAGCGCCCCCCATGGGACTGAAGCTTTCTTT	CASAPHGTEAFF
TRBD1	few	TRBV6-5	TRBJ1-3	TGTGCCAGCAGTTACTCGAATCAGGGGGCGGGAAACACCATATATTTT	CASSYSNQGAGNTIYF
.	many	TRBV29-1	TRBJ2-5	TGCAGCGTTGTTTCGACCAGACAAGAGACCCAGTACTTC	CSVVSTRQETQYF
.	.	TRBV2	TRBJ2-5	TGTGCCAGCAGTGACGGAGTGGAGACCCAGTACTTC	CASSDGVETQYF
TRBD1	many	TRBV11-2	TRBJ1-3	TGTGCCAGCAGGGGACAGCGCTCTGGAAACACCATATATTTT	CASRGQRSGNTIYF
TRBD1	.	TRBV20-1	TRBJ2-7	TGCAGTGCTAGACGGGACAGGGAATGGTACGAGCAGTACTTC	CSARRDREWYEQYF
.	many	TRBV12-3/TRBV12-4	TRBJ1-5	TGTGCCAGCAGTTCCGGGACACAAGTTAATCAGCCCCAGCATTTT	CASSSGTQVNQPQHF
.	many	TRBV11-1	TRBJ1-1	TGTGCCAGCAGCTTACCGGAGACTGAAGCTTTCTTT	CASSLPETEAFF
TRBD2	many	TRBV6-2/TRBV6-3	TRBJ2-1	TGTGCCAGCAGTTACCTCCCTAGCGGGTACAATGAGCAGTTCTTC	CASSYLPSGYNEQFF
.	once	TRBV2	TRBJ2-7	TGTGCCAGCAGTGAATACGGGCGATACGAGCAGTACTTC	CASSEYGRYEQYF
.	.	TRBV19	TRBJ1-2	TGTGCCAGTAGTATTAGTACAACGGTCTATGGCTACACCTTC	CASSISTTVYGYTF
TRBD2	many	TRBV29-1	TRBJ2-7	TGCAGCGTTGACCCGGCTAGCGGGGGGCACGAGCAGTACTTC	CSVDPASGGHEQYF
.	many	TRBV7-2	TRBJ2-7	TGTGCCAGCAGCTTCTCAGTGGGGGCGGGCTACGAGCAGTACTTC	CASSFSVGAGYEQYF
.	many	TRBV11-2	TRBJ2-2	TGTGCCAGCAGAAGACAGGTCCCCGGGGAGCTGTTTTTT	CASRRQVPGELFF
TRBD2	many	TRBV20-1	TRBJ2-2	TGCAGTGCTAGACTAGCGGGAGCGGGAACCGGGGAGCTGTTTTTT	CSARLAGAGTGELFF
.	many	TRBV7-9	TRBJ2-7	TGTGCCAGCAGCTTAGACGGTACACCCTACGAGCAGTACTTC	CASSLDGTPYEQYF
TRBD1	.	TRBV24-1	TRBJ2-5	TGTGCCACCAGTGACTGGACAGGGGGCCAGACCCAGTACTTC	CATSDWTGGQTQYF
.	many	TRBV2	TRBJ2-7	TGTGCCAGCAGCCTGGGGGGAGTCTTCGCCTACGAGCAGTACTTC	CASSLGGVFAYEQYF
.	.	TRBV6-5	TRBJ2-4	TGTGCCAGCAGCTACCCGGACCCGAAAAACATTCAGTACTTC	CASSYPDPKNIQYF
.	.	TRBV6-1	TRBJ1-5	TGTGCCAGCAGTGTGGGTCATCAGCCCCAGCATTTT	CASSVGHQPQHF